This TCR beta chain originates from a study of circulating and synovial CD4+ cells in juvenile arthritis. Study-wide findings and caveats: Circulating pathogenic-like and bulk T cells looked alike by Vbeta family usage.

Concerning this clone: Antigen specificity is unknown.

TCRdb's table, derived via immunoSEQ multiplex PCR, lists solely in-frame clones and lacks some. This table has about 32,000 clones, 93% appearing once. Sequencing was done on a sample of CD4+ T cells from blood. The clonotype comes from a human donor with juvenile idiopathic arthritis.

The CDR3 nucleotides read TGCGCCAGCAGCGCACTAGCGGGAGTGCCCGAGCAGTACTTC. Protein sequence: CASSALAGVPEQYF. V is TRBV5-1 and J is TRBJ2-7, with 11 bases that match TRBD2. Germline CDR1 SGHRS, CDR2 YFSETQ. Trimming cost V 4 bases and J 6 bases; bases outside gene matches: 6. CDR3 length equals 14 residues.